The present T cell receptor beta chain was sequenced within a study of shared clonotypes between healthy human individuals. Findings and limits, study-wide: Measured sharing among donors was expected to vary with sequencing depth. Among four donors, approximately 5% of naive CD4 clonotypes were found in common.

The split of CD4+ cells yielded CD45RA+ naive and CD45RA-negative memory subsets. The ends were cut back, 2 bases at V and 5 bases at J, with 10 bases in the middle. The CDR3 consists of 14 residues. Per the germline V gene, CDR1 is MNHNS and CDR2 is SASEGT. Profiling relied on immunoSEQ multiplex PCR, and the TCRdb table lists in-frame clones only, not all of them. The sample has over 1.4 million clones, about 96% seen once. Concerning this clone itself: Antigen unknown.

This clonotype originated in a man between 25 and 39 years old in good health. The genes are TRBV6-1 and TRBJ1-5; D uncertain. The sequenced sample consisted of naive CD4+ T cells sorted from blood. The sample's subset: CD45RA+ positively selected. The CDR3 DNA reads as TGTGCCAGCAGTGAATTTAACGGGGATCAGCCCCAGCATTTT. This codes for CASSEFNGDQPQHF.